This T cell receptor beta chain appears in the sequencing data of a study of beta chain features in type 1 diabetes. Study conclusions and caveats: Moderate yet significant TCRB CDR3 shortening was seen in Type 1 diabetes patients in all four CD4+ subsets.

V shed 4 bases, J shed 7 bases, and the junction held 4 bases outside the gene matches. The V gene's germline CDR1 is SGDLS and CDR2 YYNGEE. The CDR3 contains 12 residues. A word on this clone: The antigen is unknown.

Expressed TCRB transcripts were sequenced because the isolated RNA had all been reverse transcribed beforehand. Libraries were prepared by immunoSEQ multiplex PCR; TCRdb keeps only in-frame clonotypes and omits some of them. Among about 120,000 clones, around a sixth were seen once, and the ten largest hold 2% to 3%. This chain connects TRBV9 to TRBJ2-5; 7 nucleotides agree with TRBD1. Input material: central memory CD4+ T cells from blood. This TCR derives from a man between 18 and 29 years old with type 1 diabetes. In nucleotides, the CDR3 is TGTGCCAGCAGCAGGGGGCGAGGGACCCAGTACTTC. It codes for CASSRGRGTQYF.